This T cell receptor beta chain originates from a study of metastatic and nonmetastatic thyroid tumors. Study in general: Repertoire comparison spanned blood and tumor or nodule tissue of malignant and benign thyroid patients. Points from the study as a whole: Relative to benign nodules, malignant thyroid tumors were reportedly characterized by significantly elevated TCR beta diversity in blood and tumor.

TCRdb reassembled clones from the PCR reads with MiXCR. The sample yields more than 40,000 clones, around 15% seen once. All patients were treatment-naive before thyroid surgery. The CDR3 length is 15 residues. Deletions cut 5 bases from V and 1 base from J, with 12 bases between. Per the germline V gene, CDR1 is MNHEY and CDR2 is SVGEGT. By frequency in the sample, this clone is medium-sized (0.01 to 0.1%). Antigen unknown. This clonotype originated in a female donor with papillary thyroid cancer or a benign thyroid nodule (not recorded which). Some clones in this sample may be carry-over from other donors' samples. This sequence joins TRBV6-2 or TRBV6-3 and TRBJ2-1; either TRBD1 or TRBD2 may supply D (5 bases each). The sequenced sample consisted of blood. Written as DNA, the CDR3 is TGTGCCAGCAGTCCCCGGGACGGATCCTACAATGAGCAGTTCTTC. Its translation is CASSPRDGSYNEQFF.